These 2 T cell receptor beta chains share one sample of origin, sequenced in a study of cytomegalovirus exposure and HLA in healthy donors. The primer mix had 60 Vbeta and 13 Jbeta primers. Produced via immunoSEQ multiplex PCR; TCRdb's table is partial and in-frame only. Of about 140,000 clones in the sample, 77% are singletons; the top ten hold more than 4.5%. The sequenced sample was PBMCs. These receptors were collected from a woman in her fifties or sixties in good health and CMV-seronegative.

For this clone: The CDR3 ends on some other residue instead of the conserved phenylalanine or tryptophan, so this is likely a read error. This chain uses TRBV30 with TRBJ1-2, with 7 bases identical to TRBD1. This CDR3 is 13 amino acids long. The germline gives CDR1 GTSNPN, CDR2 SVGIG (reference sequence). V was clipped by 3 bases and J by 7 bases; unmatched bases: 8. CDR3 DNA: TGTGCCTGGAGGGTGGCAGGGGGAATTGGCTACACCCTC. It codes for CAWRVAGGIGYTL.

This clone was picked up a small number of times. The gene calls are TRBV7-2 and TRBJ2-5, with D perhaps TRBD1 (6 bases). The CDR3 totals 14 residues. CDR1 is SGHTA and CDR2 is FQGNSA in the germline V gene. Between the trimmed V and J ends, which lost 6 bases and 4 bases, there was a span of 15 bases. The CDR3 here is CASSPWGPGETQYF. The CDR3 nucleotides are TGTGCCAGCAGTCCCTGGGGGCCCGGAGAGACCCAGTACTTC.